These 17 T cell receptor beta chains came from one sample sequenced in a study of a mutant IDH1 vaccine in newly diagnosed glioma. These receptors have no known antigen. Clones were read by immunoSEQ multiplex PCR, and TCRdb kept only the in-frame ones, dropping some. The data contain tens of thousands of clones, roughly 68% of them singletons. Time point meaning: week 35, safety follow-up. Every vaccine dose comprised 300 ug of mutant IDH1 20-mer peptide plus topical imiquimod. The sequences come from PBMCs, collected from a glioma patient whose treatment included an IDH1 peptide vaccine. Receptors originate from a man in his fifties with glioma.

This clone appeared a single time. This rearrangement joins TRBV27 to TRBJ2-3, with TRBD1 identical over 7 bases. CDR1 is MNHEY, CDR2 SMNVEV, per germline (reference sequence). The J segment lost 3 bases and the V segment lost 6 bases, leaving 3 bases of the junction unmatched. The CDR3 sequence is 13 residues long. This CDR3 is CASRWDSTDTQYF. The CDR3 region has the DNA TGTGCCAGCAGGTGGGACAGTACAGATACGCAGTATTTT.

The rearrangement joins TRBV11-2 to TRBJ2-1; D not resolved. CDR3 length equals 14 residues. Looked up from germline, CDR1 is SGHAT and CDR2 is FQNNGV. V was shortened by 1 base and J by 4 bases, with 8 bases between the two germline ends. CDR3 DNA: TGTGCCAGCAGCTTAGCTGGCGTTTACAATGAGCAGTTCTTC. Residues: CASSLAGVYNEQFF.

This clone is a singleton in its sample. The chain couples TRBV27 to TRBJ2-7, with D perhaps matching TRBD1 (6 bases). Germline V gene lookup returns CDR1 MNHEY and CDR2 SMNVEV (reference sequence). Deletions cut 4 bases from V and 3 bases from J, with 13 bases between. CDR3 length equals 14 residues. DNA of the CDR3: TGTGCCAGCAGTTCGGACAGAGGGGACTACGAGCAGTACTTC. The encoded protein is CASSSDRGDYEQYF.

The gene calls are TRBV5-5 and TRBJ2-3; D ambiguous. Germline CDR1 is SGHKS and CDR2 is YYEKEE (reference sequence). The ends were cut back, 4 bases at V and 2 bases at J, with 11 bases in the middle. The CDR3 consists of 14 residues. The CDR3 DNA is TGTGCCAGCAGCATTGTCGACTCCACAGATACGCAGTATTTT. This encodes CASSIVDSTDTQYF.

The sample holds a few counts of this clone. The genes are TRBV5-6 and TRBJ2-7, with D perhaps TRBD1 (6 bases). The CDR3 totals 13 residues. V was shortened by 4 bases and J by 3 bases, with 11 bases between the two germline ends. Germline V lookup: CDR1 SGHDT, CDR2 YYEEEE. The CDR3 region is CASSAIQGYEQYF. The CDR3 bases are TGTGCCAGCAGCGCGATACAGGGCTACGAGCAGTACTTC.

The chain recombines TRBV28 with TRBJ1-2, with D maybe TRBD1 (6 bases). Germline V gene lookup returns CDR1 MDHEN and CDR2 SYDVKM. Trimming left V 4 bases short and J 4 bases short, with 16 bases between. The CDR3 has 15 amino acids. CDR3 sequence (DNA): TGTGCCAGCAGTTCCCCCCCGGGGGGGCTCTATGGCTACACCTTC. Translated: CASSSPPGGLYGYTF.

This clone was counted only a few times. The chain has TRBV7-8 and TRBJ1-1; D might be TRBD1 (5 bases). The CDR3 is 16 amino acids. Germline lookup yields CDR1 SGHVS and CDR2 FQNEAQ. The germline V and J ends were trimmed by 5 bases and 1 base, with 17 bases remaining between them. The CDR3 nucleotides are TGTGCCAGCAGCGCCCGAGCGGGGGGGTGGAACACTGAAGCTTTCTTT. Protein product: CASSARAGGWNTEAFF.

The chain combines TRBV6-5 with TRBJ1-4, with D tentatively TRBD1 (5 bases). CDR1 is MNHEY and CDR2 is SVGAGI in the germline V gene. There are 15 residues in the CDR3. V was trimmed by 6 bases and J by 2 bases, leaving 13 bases between them. The DNA of the CDR3 is TGTGCCAGCAGAAGATACGGGACCACTAATGAAAAACTGTTTTTT. It specifies CASRRYGTTNEKLFF.

The V and J genes are TRBV6-1 and TRBJ1-1; no firm D call. CDR1 is MNHNS and CDR2 is SASEGT in the germline V gene. V was trimmed by 1 base and J by 7 bases, leaving 13 bases between them. This CDR3 has 14 residues. The CDR3 nucleotides are TGTGCCAGCAGTGAAGAGGCAGAGGCGAGTGAAGCTTTCTTT. Translating gives CASSEEAEASEAFF.

The DNA for the CDR3 is TGCAGCGTGCTCGGGACAGGGGTTGGCTACACCTTC. Amino acid sequence: CSVLGTGVGYTF. The rearrangement joins TRBV29-1 to TRBJ1-2, with 10 bases matching TRBD1. With 6 bases clipped from V and 7 bases from J, the junction kept 5 bases outside the gene matches. Germline V gives CDR1 SQVTM, CDR2 ANQGSEA. This CDR3 comprises 12 residues.

By share, this clone counts as medium-sized. At one boundary the junction diverges from the germline segment, which might be a read error. The J gene is TRBJ2-7, the V gene TRBV25-1; the match to TRBD1 covers 8 bases. CDR1 is MGHDK, CDR2 SYGVNS, per germline. The CDR3 consists of 12 residues. The CDR3 loop reads CASEIVGDRRIF. The CDR3 DNA reads as TGTGCCAGCGAAATAGTGGGGGACAGGCGGATCTTC.

The chain has TRBV4-3 and TRBJ2-2, with no clear D. Germline-derived CDR1 and CDR2 are LGHNA and YSLEER. The CDR3 runs 14 residues. Trimming took off 1 base at V and 6 bases at J, with 9 bases between the two ends. The CDR3 region has the DNA TGCGCCAGCAGCCAAGTTTTGCAATCCGGGGAGCTGTTTTTT. Amino acids: CASSQVLQSGELFF.

This sequence joins TRBV2 and TRBJ2-7; 9 bases align to TRBD1. The germline gives CDR1 SNHLY, CDR2 FYNNEI. CDR3 size: 14 residues. After removal of 4 bases from V and 4 bases from J, the junction contained 5 bases not matched to a gene. The CDR3 DNA is TGTGCCAGCAGTGTGATGACAGGGGGTTACGAGCAGTACTTC. Protein product: CASSVMTGGYEQYF.

Judged by abundance, this clone is medium-sized (0.01 to 0.1%). The V call is TRBV29-1, the J call TRBJ2-1; perhaps TRBD2 as D (6 bases). The CDR3 is made up of 14 amino acids. V gave up 5 bases and J gave up 5 bases, with 16 bases separating them. Germline CDR1 SQVTM, CDR2 ANQGSEA. The CDR3 nucleotides read TGCAGCGTTACTACTAGCAGCTTTAACAATGAGCAGTTCTTC. Residues: CSVTTSSFNNEQFF.

J is TRBJ1-3 and V is TRBV19; possible D gene TRBD1, 5 bases. This CDR3 contains 14 residues. Per germline, CDR1 LNHDA and CDR2 SQIVND (reference sequence). V lost 5 bases and J lost 5, with 13 bases in between. CDR3 bases: TGTGCCAGTAGTGCTCGGGACGGAAGAAACACCATATATTTT. Protein sequence: CASSARDGRNTIYF.

The sample holds a few counts of this clone. The gene calls are TRBV30 and TRBJ1-1; no clear D. The CDR3 is 14 amino acids. Germline CDR1 and CDR2: GTSNPN and SVGIG (reference sequence). Trimming pared 2 bases from V and 5 bases from J, leaving 15 bases between. CDR3 nucleotide sequence: TGTGCCTGGAGTTGGGGTCGGGGAGGGACTGAAGCTTTCTTT. Its translation is CAWSWGRGGTEAFF.

The chain is built from TRBV4-2 and TRBJ1-5; tentatively, D is TRBD1 (5 bases). Germline CDR1 reads LGHNA; CDR2 reads YNFKEQ. Trimming took 5 bases from V and 3 from J, leaving 11 bases between them. The CDR3 length is 14 residues. The CDR3 DNA follows: TGTGCCAGCAGCTCAGACAGTAACAATCAGCCCCAGCATTTT. Translation: CASSSDSNNQPQHF.